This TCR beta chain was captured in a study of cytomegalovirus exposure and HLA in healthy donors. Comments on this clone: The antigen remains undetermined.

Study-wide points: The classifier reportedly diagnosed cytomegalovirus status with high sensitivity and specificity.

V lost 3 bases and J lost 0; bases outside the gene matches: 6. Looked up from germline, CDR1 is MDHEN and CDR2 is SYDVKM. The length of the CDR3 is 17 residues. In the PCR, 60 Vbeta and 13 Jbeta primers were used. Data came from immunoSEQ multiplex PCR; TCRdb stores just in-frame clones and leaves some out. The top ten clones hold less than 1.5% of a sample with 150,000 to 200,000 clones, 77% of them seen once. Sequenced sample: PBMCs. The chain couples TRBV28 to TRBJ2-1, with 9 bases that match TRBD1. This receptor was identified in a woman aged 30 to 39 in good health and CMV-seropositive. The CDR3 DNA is TGTGCCAGCAGTTTCGCCGGGACAGGGAGCTCCTACAATGAGCAGTTCTTC. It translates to CASSFAGTGSSYNEQFF.